The clone carrying this TCR beta chain came up a few times. Its antigen remains unknown. These data are taken from a study of T cell repertoires in cytomegalovirus infection. Germline CDR1 reads KGHDR; CDR2 reads SFDVKD. The CDR3 consists of 14 residues. The V segment lost 9 bases and the J segment 5 bases; nucleotides outside the gene matches: 10. One entry per CDR3 protein, called by TCRdb with MiXCR from the reads. The repertoire has a few hundred thousand distinct CDR3 sequences, roughly 42% of them found once; the top ten carry around 50%. This sequence joins TRBV24-1 and TRBJ2-3; 7 bases are a match to TRBD2. Sequences were derived from cultured PBMCs, sampled from culture after CMV antigen stimulation. This TCR was sampled from a human donor in good health (CMV status not recorded). Some clones in this sample may be carry-over from other donors' samples. CDR3 sequence (DNA): TGTGCCACCCGGGGTAGCGGGCGTGAAGATACGCAGTATTTT. Encoded protein: CATRGSGREDTQYF.